These T cell receptor beta chains were read from a single sample in a study of memory CD4+ T cells and cytomegalovirus serostatus. Clones were read by immunoSEQ multiplex PCR, and TCRdb kept only the in-frame ones, dropping some. The sample lists approximately 50,000 clones; 70% to 85% were seen once. The sequencing sample was made of memory CD4+ T cells from blood. These receptors originate from an adult in good health and CMV-seropositive. CDR3s include the opening cysteine and the closing phenylalanine or tryptophan. The D gene is left open where the match is weak. Only some rows state a clone size, as once, few, many or a class for expanded clones.

-,TRBV11-2,TRBD2,17,TRBJ2-3,TGTGCCAGCAGCTTATGGGGACTAGCGGGAACCACAGATACGCAGTATTTT,CASSLWGLAGTTDTQYF
-,TRBV4-3,TRBD1,15,TRBJ1-2,TGCGCCAGCAGCCAAGATCGCGGACAGGGAACGGGCTACACCTTC,CASSQDRGQGTGYTF
-,TRBV19,-,15,TRBJ2-7,TGTGCCACCGGGGGTTCGACAGGACCCCCCTACGAGCAGTACTTC,CATGGSTGPPYEQYF
-,TRBV29-1,TRBD1,13,TRBJ1-5,TGCAGCGTCGCCGGGACAGACAATCAGCCCCAGCATTTT,CSVAGTDNQPQHF
-,TRBV10-3,TRBD1,17,TRBJ2-1,TGTGCCATCAGTGATAAGGACAGGGGATTGTCCTACAATGAGCAGTTCTTC,CAISDKDRGLSYNEQFF
-,TRBV2,TRBD1,15,TRBJ2-4,TGTGCCAGCAGTGGGGCCGGGACAGAAGAAAACATTCAGTACTTC,CASSGAGTEENIQYF
-,TRBV7-8,TRBD2,14,TRBJ2-7,TGTGCCAGCAGCTTAATGACTAGCGGCTACGAGCAGTACTTC,CASSLMTSGYEQYF
-,TRBV30,TRBD1,13,TRBJ1-1,TGTGCCTGGTCCGGGACAGGGGGGACTGAAGCTTTCTTT,CAWSGTGGTEAFF
-,TRBV7-2,-,13,TRBJ2-3,TGTGCCAGCAGTTACATCTCCACAGATACGCAGTATTTT,CASSYISTDTQYF
few,TRBV7-2,TRBD2,15,TRBJ2-1,TGTGCCAGCAGCATTAGTCGCGGGAGCACGAATGAGCAGTTCTTC,CASSISRGSTNEQFF
few,TRBV5-4,TRBD1,14,TRBJ2-5,TGTGCCAGCAGCTTGGGGACAGGGGAAGAGACCCAGTACTTC,CASSLGTGEETQYF
few,TRBV10-1,-,13,TRBJ1-3,TGCGCCAGCAGTGCAGCGTCGGGAAACACCATATATTTT,CASSAASGNTIYF
-,TRBV28,TRBD2,16,TRBJ2-1,TGTGCCAGCAGTTTCGACACCGGACTAGCTGACAATGAGCAGTTCTTC,CASSFDTGLADNEQFF
-,TRBV9,-,14,TRBJ2-5,TGTGCCAGCAGCCCTTACAGGGCGGAAGAGACCCAGTACTTC,CASSPYRAEETQYF
-,TRBV2,-,14,TRBJ1-1,TGTGCCAGCAGTGAAGTTACAGGGCTAATGGAGGCTTTCTTT,CASSEVTGLMEAFF
-,TRBV28,-,13,TRBJ1-2,TGTGCCAGCAGTCCAAGCGACGTCTATGGCTACACCTTC,CASSPSDVYGYTF
-,TRBV2,-,15,TRBJ1-2,TGTGCCAGCAAGCCGGGCCCCCCGAGCTCCTATGGCTACACCTTC,CASKPGPPSSYGYTF
few,TRBV11-2,-,12,TRBJ1-3,TGTGCCAGCAGCTTCGGGGGAAACACCATATATTTT,CASSFGGNTIYF
-,TRBV5-8,-,13,TRBJ2-1,TGTGCCAGCAGCTTTTCAGGGAACAATGAGCAGTTCTTC,CASSFSGNNEQFF
-,TRBV6-6,-,14,TRBJ2-3,TGTGCCAGCAGTTACGAGGGCCGGACAGATACGCAGTATTTT,CASSYEGRTDTQYF
-,TRBV6-6,-,13,TRBJ1-1,TGTGCCAGCAGTTACGTTGAGGGGCGGACACCCGGATTT,CASSYVEGRTPGF
-,TRBV4-2,-,14,TRBJ1-1,TGTGCCAGCAGCCATCGGGGTCAGAACACTGAAGCTTTCTTT,CASSHRGQNTEAFF
-,TRBV6-1,TRBD2,16,TRBJ2-7,TGTGCCAGCAGTGAAAGAGAGACTAGCGGGGCCTACGAGCAGTACTTC,CASSERETSGAYEQYF
once,TRBV28,-,15,TRBJ1-2,TGTGCCAGCAGTTCTCCCGGGAGGGGAGACTATGGCTACACCTTC,CASSSPGRGDYGYTF
-,TRBV4-1,-,13,TRBJ1-1,TGCGCCAGCAGCCGCGGTGCCAGTACTGAAGCTTTCTTT,CASSRGASTEAFF
-,TRBV30,-,14,TRBJ2-1,TGTGCCTGGAGTCTGTCTCTATCCTACAATGAGCAGTTCTTC,CAWSLSLSYNEQFF
-,TRBV7-2,-,16,TRBJ2-3,TGTGCCAGCAGCCCCCTTTGGGGACCAAATACAGATACGCAGTATTTT,CASSPLWGPNTDTQYF
-,TRBV7-9,-,14,TRBJ2-3,TGTGCCAGCAGCTTAGCCCAGGGGTCAGATACGCAGTATTTT,CASSLAQGSDTQYF
-,TRBV7-3,-,12,TRBJ2-1,TGTGCCAGCAGCACTAACAGTAATGAGCAGTTCTTC,CASSTNSNEQFF
-,TRBV11-2,-,13,TRBJ2-1,TGTGCCAGCAGCAAAGTACTGCACAATGAGCAGTTCTTC,CASSKVLHNEQFF
-,TRBV28,-,15,TRBJ1-2,TGTGCCAGCAGTTTCTCAGGGACCGAAATATATGGCTACACCTTC,CASSFSGTEIYGYTF
-,TRBV5-8,-,16,TRBJ1-1,TGTGCCAGCAGCTTGCGGGGAGAGGGTAGGGGCACTGAAGCTTTCTTT,CASSLRGEGRGTEAFF
-,TRBV11-3,-,11,TRBJ2-2,TGTGCCAGTAGGCGGACCGGGGAGCTGTTTTTT,CASRRTGELFF
-,TRBV2,-,15,TRBJ1-5,TGTGCCAGCAGTGAAGCCTCAGGGTTGGTTCAGCCCCAGCATTTT,CASSEASGLVQPQHF
once,TRBV28,TRBD1,13,TRBJ1-4,TGTGCCAGCAGCGGACAGGGGGAGGGAAAACTGTTTTTT,CASSGQGEGKLFF
-,TRBV27,-,16,TRBJ1-1,TGTGCCAGCAGTCCCCTACAGGTTGGGAGAAACACTGAAGCTTTCTTT,CASSPLQVGRNTEAFF
-,TRBV27,TRBD1,14,TRBJ1-1,TGTGCCAGCAGTACCCGGGACAGAAATTCTGAAGCTTTCTTT,CASSTRDRNSEAFF
-,TRBV28,-,15,TRBJ1-1,TGTGCCAGCAGTCGGGGGGGGCGGATGAACACTGAAGCTTTCTTT,CASSRGGRMNTEAFF
few,TRBV6-1,-,14,TRBJ1-5,TGTGCCAGCAGTGAATTTGATAGCAATCAGCCCCAGCATTTT,CASSEFDSNQPQHF
-,TRBV6-5,-,12,TRBJ2-7,TGTGCCAGCCACAGGAGCTCCTACGAGCAGTACTTC,CASHRSSYEQYF
few,TRBV5-1,-,14,TRBJ2-2,TGCGCCAGCAGCACCGGACAGCTAACCGGGGAGCTGTTTTTT,CASSTGQLTGELFF
-,TRBV5-1,-,14,TRBJ2-5,TGCGCCAGCACCCTAAGCGCCCAAATGGAGACCCAGTACTTC,CASTLSAQMETQYF
-,TRBV2,-,14,TRBJ1-1,TGTGCCAGCAGTGAACTGGGGCCGAACACTGAAGCTTTCTTT,CASSELGPNTEAFF
-,TRBV28,-,12,TRBJ2-3,TGTGCCAGCAGTTTAGGGTCAGATACGCAGTATTTT,CASSLGSDTQYF
-,TRBV11-2,-,14,TRBJ1-2,TGTGCCAGCAGCCGTGGGGAAGGGGGGGCTGGCTACACCTTC,CASSRGEGGAGYTF
-,TRBV7-9,-,13,TRBJ2-3,TGTGCCAGCAGCTTAGAAATCGCAGATACGCAGTATTTT,CASSLEIADTQYF
-,TRBV27,-,14,TRBJ1-1,TGTGCCCCCGATTTGCCCCGGACGAACACTGAAGCTTTCTTT,CAPDLPRTNTEAFF
-,TRBV29-1,-,14,TRBJ1-2,TGCAGCGTTGAAATTTCAGGGCAACAGAGAGGCTACACCTTC,CSVEISGQQRGYTF
-,TRBV2,-,12,TRBJ2-7,TGTGCCAGCATCTCAGGGACCTACGAGCAGTACTTC,CASISGTYEQYF
few,TRBV11-2,-,12,TRBJ2-3,TGTGCCAGCAGCTCCGAAACAGATACGCAGTATTTT,CASSSETDTQYF
once,TRBV2,TRBD2,15,TRBJ2-3,TGTGCCAGCAGGGTAGCGGGTTCACGCACAGATACGCAGTATTTT,CASRVAGSRTDTQYF
-,TRBV11-3,-,15,TRBJ2-6,TGTGCCAGCAGTTACGGGGCGCTTGGGGCCAACGTCCTGACTTTC,CASSYGALGANVLTF
-,TRBV5-1,TRBD1,13,TRBJ2-2,TGCGCCAGCAGCTGGACAGGTTCCGGGGAGCTGTTTTTT,CASSWTGSGELFF
-,TRBV6-4,-,13,TRBJ2-3,TGTGCCAGCAGTGAAGGTCTGGGAGATACGCAGTATTTT,CASSEGLGDTQYF
-,TRBV7-6,TRBD1,15,TRBJ2-5,TGTGCCAGCAGGGCGCCGGGACAGGGGAAACAGACCCAGTACTTC,CASRAPGQGKQTQYF